The clone carrying this T cell receptor (beta chain) was seen repeatedly, ten times or more. Its specificity is not known. The sample originates from a study of spatial heterogeneity in lung cancer. About the research overall: The mean occurrence of each unique TCR and UMI combination in raw reads exceeded eight. Study-wide findings and caveats: Ubiquitous expanded tumor TCRs appeared in blood more at resection than follow-up.

Noted time point: sample taken at primary tumor resection. Material for sequencing was whole RNA from tumor, nontumor lung or frozen PBMC, left unsorted. The donor population consisted of about 75 patients with untreated, early-stage non-small cell lung cancer. Germline trimming cut 8 bases from V and 2 bases from J; bases unmatched to any gene: 12. This CDR3 has 17 amino acids. In germline, CDR1 is LNHDA, CDR2 SQIVND (reference sequence). Single TCR cDNA molecules each had their own unique molecular identifier. TCRdb called the 5' RACE reads again in MiXCR, with one record for every CDR3 protein. The profile shows approximately 3,800 distinct CDR3 sequences, around 16% of them singletons.

The sample consisted of PBMCs, taken at surgery. The source is a male donor with early-stage non-small cell lung cancer. V is TRBV19 and J is TRBJ2-6, with TRBD1 matching over 7 bases. In nucleotides, the CDR3 is TGTGCCAGTTCCAGGACAGGAAATTTCCCTGGGGCCAACGTCCTGACTTTC. This encodes CASSRTGNFPGANVLTF.